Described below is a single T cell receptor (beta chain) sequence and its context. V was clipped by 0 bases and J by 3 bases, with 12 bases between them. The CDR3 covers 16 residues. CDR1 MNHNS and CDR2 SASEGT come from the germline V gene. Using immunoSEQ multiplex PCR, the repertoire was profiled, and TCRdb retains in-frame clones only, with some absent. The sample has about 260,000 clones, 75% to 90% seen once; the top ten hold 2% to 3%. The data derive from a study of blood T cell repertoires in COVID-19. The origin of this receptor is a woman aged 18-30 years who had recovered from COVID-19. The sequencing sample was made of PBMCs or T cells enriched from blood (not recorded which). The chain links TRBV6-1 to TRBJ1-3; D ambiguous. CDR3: CASSEASGKLGNTIYF. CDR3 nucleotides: TGTGCCAGCAGTGAAGCTTCGGGGAAGCTTGGAAACACCATATATTTT.